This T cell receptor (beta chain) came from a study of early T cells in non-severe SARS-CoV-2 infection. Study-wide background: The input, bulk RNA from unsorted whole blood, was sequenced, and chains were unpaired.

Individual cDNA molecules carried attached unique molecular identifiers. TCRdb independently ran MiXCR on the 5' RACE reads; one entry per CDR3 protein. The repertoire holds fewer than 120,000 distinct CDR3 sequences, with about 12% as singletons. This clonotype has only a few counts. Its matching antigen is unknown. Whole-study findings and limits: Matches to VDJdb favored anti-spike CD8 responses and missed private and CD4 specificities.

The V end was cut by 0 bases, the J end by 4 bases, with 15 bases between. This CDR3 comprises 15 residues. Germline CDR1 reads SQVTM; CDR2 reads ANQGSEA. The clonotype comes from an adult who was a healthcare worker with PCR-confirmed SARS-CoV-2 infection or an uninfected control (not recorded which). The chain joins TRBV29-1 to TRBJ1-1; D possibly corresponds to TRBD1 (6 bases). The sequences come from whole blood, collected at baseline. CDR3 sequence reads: CSVEDGQGFITEAFF. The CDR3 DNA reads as TGCAGCGTTGAAGATGGGCAGGGGTTTATCACTGAAGCTTTCTTT.